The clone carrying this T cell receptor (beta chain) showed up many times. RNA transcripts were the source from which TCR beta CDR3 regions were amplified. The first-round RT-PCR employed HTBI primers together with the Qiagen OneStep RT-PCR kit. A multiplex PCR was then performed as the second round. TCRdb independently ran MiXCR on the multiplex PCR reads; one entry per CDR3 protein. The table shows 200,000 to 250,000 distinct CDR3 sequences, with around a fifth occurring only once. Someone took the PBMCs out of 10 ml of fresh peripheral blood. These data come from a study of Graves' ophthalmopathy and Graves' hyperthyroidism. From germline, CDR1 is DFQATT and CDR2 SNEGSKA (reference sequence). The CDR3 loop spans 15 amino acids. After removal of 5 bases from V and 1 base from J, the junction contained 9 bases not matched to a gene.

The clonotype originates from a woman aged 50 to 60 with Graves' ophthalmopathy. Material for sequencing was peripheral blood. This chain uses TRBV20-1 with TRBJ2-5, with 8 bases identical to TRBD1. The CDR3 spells CSAFLRTGFQETQYF. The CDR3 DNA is TGCAGTGCTTTTTTAAGGACAGGGTTCCAAGAGACCCAGTACTTC.